The T cell receptor (beta chain) described here comes from a study of T cell repertoires in cytomegalovirus infection (dated by TCRdb to 2018 to 2020). Regarding the research as a whole: Donor HLA type was relevant to the analysis, as public TCR beta signatures indicated carriage of CMV infection together with the matching HLA type. The research as a whole found: The ex vivo response was dominated by HLA-C-restricted CMV-specific TCR beta clonotypes, and the single most frequent clonotype in two of eight donors was supplied by these HLA-C-restricted clonotypes. Carriers of CMV infection plus the relevant HLA type were discriminated by the cumulative frequency of public TCR beta family members in the study cohort and in an independent roughly 370-donor cohort.

CDR1 and CDR2 are read off the germline V gene as SGHNT and YENEEA. Trimming leaves V shorter by 5 bases and J shorter by 6 bases, with the junction holding 5 bases beyond the gene matches. The CDR3 covers 14 residues, taking in both the cysteine and the phenylalanine. The CDR3 DNA has 42 bases and is translated from base 1. The sample holds many counts of this clonotype. This clone's antigen is unknown. Per-nucleotide qualities are absent, and no much larger clonotype sits a single base away. The sample was run on an Illumina HiSeq 1500. The public reads were reanalyzed by TCRdb: fastp trimming at Q25, MiXCR alignment, in-frame beta chains only. For every CDR3 protein sequence, its rows merge into one entry that carries the most common genes and DNA. Counted in this sample were more than 350,000 distinct CDR3 sequences; around 32% of them appeared once. Roughly 13% of the sample is in the top ten clones.

The TCR was taken from a human donor in good health (CMV status not recorded). Some clones in this sample may be carry-over from other donors' samples. The source material was PBMCs. The chain joins TRBV11-3 to TRBJ2-1, with 9 central nucleotides matching TRBD1. In nucleotides, the sequence is TGTGCCAGCAGCCTCGGACAGGGGATCAATGAGCAGTTCTTC. The encoded protein is CASSLGQGINEQFF.